This T cell receptor (beta chain) came from a study of control samples from healthy donors and cancer patients (dated by TCRdb to 2020 to 2021). Concerning this clone itself: Its antigen remains unidentified. No clone much larger than this one lies a single base away; base qualities are absent.

The germline V and J ends show losses of 7 bases and 5 bases respectively, and no gene match explains 4 bases of the junction. Including the terminal cysteine and phenylalanine, the CDR3 comprises 13 residues. The sequence is cut down to CDR3 DNA, 39 bases in frame from base 1. The germline V gene encodes CDR1 MDHEN and CDR2 SYDVKM. Receptor amplification or capture employed the immunoSEQ multiplex PCR assay. TCRdb provides this immuneACCESS table in a form limited to in-frame rearrangements. Some clones are lacking; in checked studies, under half of them reflect an unresolved V gene, and why the rest are absent is not known. Recorded for this sample are approximately 94,000 clones; approximately 93% of them occurred a single time. The ten biggest clones cover around 1% of the sample.

The sequenced sample was blood. The rearrangement combines TRBV28 with TRBJ1-2; 10 central bases correspond to TRBD1. The receptor comes from a woman younger than 45 in good health. CDR3 loop: CASTRQGAYGYTF. In nucleotides, the sequence is TGTGCCAGCACCCGACAGGGGGCTTATGGCTACACCTTC.